A single sample gave rise to the 29 T cell receptor beta chains below, sequenced in a study of STAT5B mutations in CD4+ large granular lymphocyte leukemia. Sequenced by immunoSEQ multiplex PCR; TCRdb stores in-frame clones only, minus some. Among some 30,000 clones listed, less than 80% were seen once. The sequenced sample was CD4+ T cells from blood buffy coats. These receptors all stem from a human donor in good health.

This chain links TRBV7-8 with TRBJ2-1; D ambiguous. Germline V gives CDR1 SGHVS, CDR2 FQNEAQ. Trimming took off 4 bases at V and 5 bases at J, with 6 bases between the two ends. The CDR3 has 12 residues. This CDR3 reads CASSSLNNEQFF. The CDR3 bases are TGTGCCAGCAGCTCATTAAACAATGAGCAGTTCTTC.

The chain joins TRBV6-1 to TRBJ2-4; no firm D call. The germline gives CDR1 MNHNS, CDR2 SASEGT. Trimming cost V 0 bases and J 6 bases, with 3 bases left between them. The CDR3 is made up of 12 amino acids. The CDR3 here is CASSEASNIQYF. The DNA for the CDR3 is TGTGCCAGCAGTGAAGCCTCAAACATTCAGTACTTC.

This clone was recorded once. This rearrangement joins TRBV2 to TRBJ2-7; no definite D call. Germline V gene sequence: CDR1 SNHLY, CDR2 FYNNEI. This CDR3 has 15 amino acids. V was trimmed by 4 bases and J by 2 bases, leaving 15 bases between them. The CDR3 protein is CASSGLVFPTYEQYF. The CDR3 DNA follows: TGTGCCAGCAGTGGTCTGGTGTTCCCTACCTACGAGCAGTACTTC.

The chain is built from TRBV27 and TRBJ2-3; D is unclear. Trimming stripped 7 bases from V and 6 bases from J, with 8 bases between. This CDR3 region has 11 residues. Germline loops: CDR1 MNHEY, CDR2 SMNVEV (reference sequence). The CDR3 sequence is CASTLGDTQYF. CDR3 in DNA: TGTGCCAGCACCCTCGGGGATACGCAGTATTTT.

Turning to this clone: As the CDR3 is not closed by the conserved phenylalanine or tryptophan, this likely results from a read error. No DNA is shown, since the ends of the CDR3 on it are uncertain; the CDR3 is the one TCRdb lists. The J gene is TRBJ1-2, the V gene TRBV6-6; no check of the table's D call, TRBD1, against the DNA was made. Germline V gene lookup returns CDR1 MNHNY and CDR2 SVGAGI (reference sequence). The CDR3 spans 10 residues, counting both ends. The CDR3 loop is CASSYGGRPS.

A few counts support this clone. The chain uses TRBV5-1 and TRBJ1-1; a possible D gene is TRBD1 (5 bases). Germline lookup yields CDR1 SGHRS and CDR2 YFSETQ. The CDR3 loop spans 15 amino acids. Deletions cut 0 bases from V and 0 bases from J, with 9 bases between. The DNA for the CDR3 is TGCGCCAGCAGCTTGGGACAGCTCATGAACACTGAAGCTTTCTTT. Residues: CASSLGQLMNTEAFF.

V is TRBV7-8 and J is TRBJ2-5, with 7 bases aligning to TRBD2. Germline assignment: CDR1 SGHVS and CDR2 FQNEAQ. The CDR3 is 12 residues long. V lost 4 bases and J lost 7; bases outside the gene matches: 3. The CDR3 spells CASSWPGGTQYF. For the CDR3, the DNA is TGTGCCAGCAGCTGGCCGGGGGGGACCCAGTACTTC.

V gene TRBV19 combines with J gene TRBJ2-7, with 10 bases aligning to TRBD1. CDR1 and CDR2 (germline): LNHDA, SQIVND (reference sequence). CDR3 size: 15 residues. Losses at the gene ends were 10 bases for V and 0 bases for J; bases not matched to a gene: 9. CDR3 bases: TGTGCCACTCAACCGGGACAGGGGAGCTCCTACGAGCAGTACTTC. It codes for CATQPGQGSSYEQYF.

The rearrangement uses TRBV27 and TRBJ2-1; TRBD2 agrees at 8 bases. V lost 4 bases, J lost 0 bases, and 8 bases stayed unmatched. The germline V gene has CDR1 MNHEY and CDR2 SMNVEV (reference sequence). This CDR3 spans 17 amino acids. The CDR3 region is CASSWSGSPLSYNEQFF. The CDR3 coding sequence is TGTGCCAGCAGTTGGAGCGGGAGTCCCCTCTCCTACAATGAGCAGTTCTTC.

The genes are TRBV18 and TRBJ1-4; D unresolved. The germline gives CDR1 KGHSH, CDR2 LQKENI. Trimming left V 2 bases short and J 0 bases short, with 10 bases between. The CDR3 contains 16 residues. The CDR3 is CASSPAQFATNEKLFF. CDR3 sequence (DNA): TGTGCCAGCTCACCAGCACAGTTTGCAACTAATGAAAAACTGTTTTTT.

The V and J genes are TRBV7-6 and TRBJ1-4; D is perhaps TRBD1 (6 bases). Germline assignment: CDR1 SGHVS and CDR2 FNYEAQ. The length of the CDR3 is 14 residues. V lost 3 bases and J 5 bases, leaving 10 bases between the germline ends. CDR3 in amino acids: CASSFQGRNEKLFF. Written as DNA, the CDR3 is TGTGCCAGCAGCTTTCAGGGGAGGAATGAAAAACTGTTTTTT. The full variable domain, with the rest looked up from reference TRBV7-6 and TRBJ1-4, is GAGVSQSPRYKVTKRGQDVALRCDPISGHVSLYWYRQALGQGPEFLTYFNYEAQQDKSGLPNDRFSAERPEGSISTLTIQRTEQRDSAMYRCASSFQGRNEKLFFGSGTQLSVL.

The chain links TRBV28 to TRBJ2-1, with a possible D match to TRBD1 (6 bases). The V and J ends lost 10 bases and 4 bases respectively, with 20 bases between them. The germline CDR1 and CDR2 sequences are MDHEN and SYDVKM. The CDR3 totals 15 residues. The CDR3 DNA is TGTGCCACCCAAAGGGGGAACAGGGTGTACAATGAGCAGTTCTTC. Translated: CATQRGNRVYNEQFF.

This chain joins TRBV7-6 and TRBJ2-5; the match to TRBD2 covers 10 bases. From germline, CDR1 is SGHVS and CDR2 FNYEAQ. The CDR3 contains 15 residues. The ends lost 6 bases at V and 5 bases at J; junction bases unmatched: 9. The CDR3 loop is CASSPSGGAEETQYF. CDR3 nucleotide sequence: TGTGCCAGCAGTCCAAGCGGGGGGGCCGAGGAGACCCAGTACTTC.

The chain couples TRBV7-9 to TRBJ2-7; D is tentatively TRBD1 or TRBD2 (5 bases each). The V gene's germline CDR1 is SEHNR and CDR2 FQNEAQ (reference sequence). The CDR3 totals 15 residues. V dropped 2 bases and J dropped 3 bases, with 14 bases sitting between them. The chain's CDR3 is CASSLLGVGDYEQYF. The CDR3 coding sequence is TGTGCCAGCAGCTTACTAGGGGTGGGGGACTACGAGCAGTACTTC.

The gene calls are TRBV7-2 and TRBJ2-3; 13 bases are shared with TRBD2. Germline assignment: CDR1 SGHTA and CDR2 FQGNSA. The V and J ends lost 5 bases and 5 bases, in that order; junction bases with no gene match: 10. The CDR3 extends over 17 amino acids. The chain's CDR3 is CASSLQLAGGPKDTQYF. CDR3 nucleotides: TGTGCCAGCAGCCTTCAACTAGCGGGAGGGCCAAAAGATACGCAGTATTTT.

The CDR3 DNA is TGTGCCAGCAGCTTAGAAGGAGGGCGGCAGGGATACAATGAGCAGTTCTTC. Encoded protein: CASSLEGGRQGYNEQFF. This rearrangement joins TRBV7-9 to TRBJ2-1, with a tentative D call TRBD2 (6 bases). V was cut by 1 base and J by 4 bases, with 17 bases left in between. CDR3 length: 17 amino acids. Germline assignment: CDR1 SEHNR and CDR2 FQNEAQ (reference sequence).

The V gene is TRBV5-6, the J gene TRBJ1-6, with no clear D. V gave up 0 bases and J gave up 0 bases, with 13 bases separating them. CDR3 size: 18 residues. The germline V gene has CDR1 SGHDT and CDR2 YYEEEE. Written as DNA, the CDR3 is TGTGCCAGCAGCTTGGGTCTAGGCCATAGCTCCTATAATTCACCCCTCCACTTT. It codes for CASSLGLGHSSYNSPLHF.

The rearrangement uses TRBV7-8 and TRBJ1-6; 7 nucleotides line up with TRBD1. The CDR3 contains 14 residues. V trimming: 5 bases; J trimming: 8 bases; junction bases outside the gene matches: 6. Looked up from germline, CDR1 is SGHVS and CDR2 is FQNEAQ. CDR3 region: CASSGRQGDSPLHF. DNA for the CDR3: TGTGCCAGCAGCGGACGACAGGGTGATTCACCCCTCCACTTT.

This chain joins TRBV19 and TRBJ1-2; a weak D match, TRBD1 (6 bases). This CDR3 comprises 15 residues. The germline V gene has CDR1 LNHDA and CDR2 SQIVND (reference sequence). V lost 4 bases, J lost 2 bases, and 14 bases lay in between. Here the CDR3 reads CASSNRDKGNYGYTF. The CDR3 DNA sequence: TGTGCCAGTAGTAACCGGGACAAGGGCAACTATGGCTACACCTTC.

V is TRBV7-9 and J is TRBJ2-7, with D possibly TRBD1 on 5 matching bases. V lost 1 base to trimming and J lost 6 bases, with 13 bases between them. The length of the CDR3 is 14 residues. Germline CDR1 reads SEHNR; CDR2 reads FQNEAQ (reference sequence). CDR3 in amino acids: CASSLVRGGLEQYF. The CDR3 coding sequence is TGTGCCAGCAGCTTAGTTAGGGGCGGTCTCGAGCAGTACTTC. Based on the CDR3 plus reference TRBV7-9 and TRBJ2-7, the full variable domain is DTGVSQNPRHKITKRGQNVTFRCDPISEHNRLYWYRQTLGQGPEFLTYFQNEAQLEKSRLLSDRFSAERPKGSFSTLEIQRTEQGDSAMYLCASSLVRGGLEQYFGPGTRLTVT.

This chain joins TRBV2 and TRBJ1-2, with TRBD1 matching over 9 bases. Germline V CDR1 and CDR2: SNHLY, FYNNEI. The CDR3 spans 13 residues. V lost 7 bases, J lost 4 bases, and 4 bases stayed unmatched. The CDR3 coding sequence is TGTGCCAGCATCACGGGACAGGGCTATGGCTACACCTTC. It yields the protein CASITGQGYGYTF. Full variable domain (rest looked up from reference TRBV2 and TRBJ1-2): EPEVTQTPSHQVTQMGQEVILRCVPISNHLYFYWYRQILGQKVEFLVSFYNNEISEKSEIFDDQFSVERPDGSNFTLKIRSTKLEDSAMYFCASITGQGYGYTFGSGTRLTVV.

The count of this clone is one. The rearrangement links TRBV4-3 to TRBJ2-7; D is perhaps TRBD2 (6 bases). The CDR3 runs 13 residues. V lost 0 bases to trimming and J lost 6 bases, with 9 bases between them. Germline V CDR1 and CDR2: LGHNA, YSLEER. The DNA for the CDR3 is TGCGCCAGCAGCCAAGATAGGAGGGCCGAGCAGTACTTC. This gives the protein CASSQDRRAEQYF.

The rearrangement links TRBV5-1 to TRBJ2-7; the match to TRBD1 covers 7 bases. Germline loops: CDR1 SGHRS, CDR2 YFSETQ. V was pared by 3 bases and J by 5 bases, with 5 bases of the junction left unmatched. The CDR3 is 13 amino acids. CDR3 residues: CASSSQGENEQYF. The CDR3 DNA reads as TGCGCCAGCAGCTCTCAGGGGGAGAACGAGCAGTACTTC. The full variable domain, completed using reference TRBV5-1 and TRBJ2-7, is KAGVTQTPRYLIKTRGQQVTLSCSPISGHRSVSWYQQTPGQGLQFLFEYFSETQRNKGNFPGRFSGRQFSNSRSEMNVSTLELGDSALYLCASSSQGENEQYFGPGTRLTVT.

This rearrangement joins TRBV28 to TRBJ2-1, with 8 nucleotides matching TRBD2. The CDR3 contains 17 residues. With 3 bases clipped from V and 8 bases from J, the junction kept 15 bases outside the gene matches. Germline V CDR1 and CDR2: MDHEN, SYDVKM. The chain's CDR3 is CASSFPRDSGNFDEQFF. DNA for the CDR3: TGTGCCAGCAGTTTTCCCCGTGATAGCGGGAATTTTGATGAGCAGTTCTTC.

The genes are TRBV10-3 and TRBJ2-2, with D hard to call. The CDR3 is made up of 15 amino acids. V gave up 2 bases and J gave up 1 base, with 8 bases separating them. Germline lookup yields CDR1 ENHRY and CDR2 SYGVKD. The CDR3 sequence is CAISEGVGNTGELFF. The CDR3 DNA reads as TGTGCCATCAGTGAGGGGGTTGGGAACACCGGGGAGCTGTTTTTT.

The gene calls are TRBV18 and TRBJ2-5; no reliable D call. Trimming took 0 bases from V and 3 from J, leaving 5 bases between them. The germline CDR1 and CDR2 sequences are KGHSH and LQKENI. The CDR3 runs to 13 residues. The CDR3 protein is CASSPPNEETQYF. The CDR3, as DNA: TGTGCCAGCTCACCACCGAATGAAGAGACCCAGTACTTC.

The chain carries TRBV19 and TRBJ1-2, with D possibly matching TRBD1 (5 bases). The length of the CDR3 is 14 residues. V was trimmed by 7 bases and J by 11 bases, leaving 23 bases between them. CDR1 LNHDA and CDR2 SQIVND come from the germline V gene (reference sequence). The CDR3 region is CASMERGPVRWYTF. The CDR3 nucleotides read TGTGCCAGTATGGAAAGGGGTCCGGTGCGTTGGTACACCTTC.

This chain links TRBV7-2 with TRBJ2-2; D unresolved. This CDR3 contains 13 residues. In germline, CDR1 is SGHTA, CDR2 FQGNSA. Trimming took 5 bases from V and 1 from J, leaving 5 bases between them. The chain's CDR3 is CASSPLNTGELFF. The CDR3 DNA is TGTGCCAGCAGCCCGTTGAACACCGGGGAGCTGTTTTTT.

This chain connects TRBV4-2 to TRBJ1-1; possible D gene TRBD1, 6 bases. Germline assignment: CDR1 LGHNA and CDR2 YNFKEQ. The CDR3 spans 16 residues. With 5 bases removed from V and 2 bases from J, the gap between germline ends came to 18 bases. This CDR3 is CASSEGSRGINTEAFF. The CDR3 DNA is TGTGCCAGCAGCGAAGGAAGCAGGGGCATCAACACTGAAGCTTTCTTT.